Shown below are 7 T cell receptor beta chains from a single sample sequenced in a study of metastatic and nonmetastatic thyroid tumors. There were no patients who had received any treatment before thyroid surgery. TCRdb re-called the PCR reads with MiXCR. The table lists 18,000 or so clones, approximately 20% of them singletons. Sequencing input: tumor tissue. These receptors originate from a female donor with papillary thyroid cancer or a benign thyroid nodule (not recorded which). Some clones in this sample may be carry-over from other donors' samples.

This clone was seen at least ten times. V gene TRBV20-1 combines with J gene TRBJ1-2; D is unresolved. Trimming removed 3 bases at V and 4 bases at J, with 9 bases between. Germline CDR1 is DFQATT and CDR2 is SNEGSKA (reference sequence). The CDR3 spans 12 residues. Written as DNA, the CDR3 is TGCAGTGCTAGGGCCCTCCGCTATGGCTACACCTTC. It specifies CSARALRYGYTF.

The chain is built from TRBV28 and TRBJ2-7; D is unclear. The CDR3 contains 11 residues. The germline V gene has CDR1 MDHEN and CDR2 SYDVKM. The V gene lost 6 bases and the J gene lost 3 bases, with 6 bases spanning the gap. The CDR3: CASSLFYEQYF. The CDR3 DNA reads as TGTGCCAGCAGCCTGTTCTACGAGCAGTACTTC.

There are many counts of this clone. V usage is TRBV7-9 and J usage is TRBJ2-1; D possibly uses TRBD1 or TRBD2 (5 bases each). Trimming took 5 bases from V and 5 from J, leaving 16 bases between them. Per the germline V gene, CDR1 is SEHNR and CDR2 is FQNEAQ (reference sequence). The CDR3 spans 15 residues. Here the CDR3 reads CASSRSGTVNNEQFF. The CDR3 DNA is TGTGCCAGCAGCAGATCCGGGACGGTAAACAATGAGCAGTTCTTC. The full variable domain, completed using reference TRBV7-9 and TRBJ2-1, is DTGVSQNPRHKITKRGQNVTFRCDPISEHNRLYWYRQTLGQGPEFLTYFQNEAQLEKSRLLSDRFSAERPKGSFSTLEIQRTEQGDSAMYLCASSRSGTVNNEQFFGPGTRLTVL.

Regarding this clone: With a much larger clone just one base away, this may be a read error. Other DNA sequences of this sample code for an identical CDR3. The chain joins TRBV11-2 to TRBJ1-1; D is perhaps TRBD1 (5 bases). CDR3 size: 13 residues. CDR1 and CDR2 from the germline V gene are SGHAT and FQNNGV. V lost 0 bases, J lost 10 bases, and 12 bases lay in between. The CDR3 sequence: CASSLERGTRAFF. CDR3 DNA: TGTGCCAGCAGCTTAGAACGCGGGACTCGAGCTTTCTTT. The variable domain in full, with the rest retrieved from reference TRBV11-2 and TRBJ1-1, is EAGVAQSPRYKIIEKRQSVAFWCNPISGHATLYWYQQILGQGPKLLIQFQNNGVVDDSQLPKDRFSAERLKGVDSTLKIQPAKLEDSAVYLCASSLERGTRAFFGQGTRLTVV.

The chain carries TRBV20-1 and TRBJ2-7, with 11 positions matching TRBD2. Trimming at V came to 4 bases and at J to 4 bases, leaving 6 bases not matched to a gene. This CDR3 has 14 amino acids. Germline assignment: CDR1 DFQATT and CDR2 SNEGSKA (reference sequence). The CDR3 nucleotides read TGCAGTGCTACCTTGGGGACTAGCGGATACGAGCAGTACTTC. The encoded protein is CSATLGTSGYEQYF.

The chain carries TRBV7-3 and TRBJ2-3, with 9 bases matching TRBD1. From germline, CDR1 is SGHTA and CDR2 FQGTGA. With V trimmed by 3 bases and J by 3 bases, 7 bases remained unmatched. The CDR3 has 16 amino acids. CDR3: CASSFLTGQGTDTQYF. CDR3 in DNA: TGTGCCAGCAGCTTCCTTACGGGACAGGGAACAGATACGCAGTATTTT.

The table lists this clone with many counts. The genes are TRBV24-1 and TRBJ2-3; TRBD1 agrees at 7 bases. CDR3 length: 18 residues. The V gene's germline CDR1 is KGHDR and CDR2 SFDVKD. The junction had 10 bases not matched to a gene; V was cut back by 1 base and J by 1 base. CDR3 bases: TGTGCCACCAGTGATTTTCCCCGACAGGGTGGACGCACAGATACGCAGTATTTT. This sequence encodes CATSDFPRQGGRTDTQYF.